The 24 T cell receptor beta chains below come from one sample, sequenced in a study of shared clonotypes between healthy human individuals. Clones were sequenced by immunoSEQ multiplex PCR, and TCRdb holds only the in-frame ones, with some missing. Found here are about a million clones, less than 85% of them singletons; the top ten hold 1.5%. Sequencing was performed on memory CD4+ T cells sorted from blood. Subset reported: CD45RA-negative fraction. Source of these receptors: a man between 18 and 29 years old in good health.

This chain connects TRBV30 to TRBJ1-4; D call uncertain. The CDR3 loop spans 12 amino acids. Germline V gives CDR1 GTSNPN, CDR2 SVGIG (reference sequence). V lost 4 bases, J lost 7 bases, and 10 bases lay in between. The chain's CDR3 is CAWKGMSEKLFF. CDR3 nucleotides: TGTGCCTGGAAGGGAATGAGTGAAAAACTGTTTTTT.

This clone was found a few times. This rearrangement joins TRBV5-1 to TRBJ2-5; D possibly matches TRBD1 or TRBD2 (5 bases each). Germline loops: CDR1 SGHRS, CDR2 YFSETQ. The CDR3 consists of 14 residues. The ends were cut back, 4 bases at V and 5 bases at J, with 15 bases in the middle. The DNA of the CDR3 is TGCGCCAGCAGCCGGGGCGGAGTAGGGGAGACCCAGTACTTC. Amino acids: CASSRGGVGETQYF.

Regarding this clone: This sample also contains other DNA sequences that code for the same CDR3. The chain has TRBV2 and TRBJ2-7; D not certain. The germline V gene has CDR1 SNHLY and CDR2 FYNNEI. CDR3 length equals 15 residues. Deletions cut 0 bases from V and 3 bases from J, with 12 bases between. The CDR3 is CASSEALGASYEQYF. CDR3 DNA: TGTGCCAGCAGTGAAGCGCTGGGCGCTAGCTACGAGCAGTACTTC.

This clone was recorded a few times. The chain couples TRBV9 to TRBJ2-2; TRBD2 is a possible D gene (5 bases). Looked up from germline, CDR1 is SGDLS and CDR2 is YYNGEE. This CDR3 has 17 residues. Trimming stripped 4 bases from V and 7 bases from J, with 23 bases between. CDR3 residues: CASSQGPADRRGGELFF. The CDR3 coding sequence is TGTGCCAGCAGCCAAGGCCCAGCGGACCGTCGGGGCGGGGAGCTGTTTTTT. Full variable domain (rest looked up from reference TRBV9 and TRBJ2-2): DSGVTQTPKHLITATGQRVTLRCSPRSGDLSVYWYQQSLDQGLQFLIQYYNGEERAKGNILERFSAQQFPDLHSELNLSSLELGDSALYFCASSQGPADRRGGELFFGEGSRLTVL.

V gene TRBV7-9 combines with J gene TRBJ2-5; D might be TRBD2 (5 bases). Trimming cost V 5 bases and J 2 bases, with 12 bases left between them. The CDR3 covers 14 residues. CDR1 and CDR2 from the germline V gene are SEHNR and FQNEAQ (reference sequence). CDR3 in DNA: TGTGCCAGCAGCCATCGGGGTGTTCAAGAGACCCAGTACTTC. Protein: CASSHRGVQETQYF. Supplemented by reference TRBV7-9 and TRBJ2-5, the full variable domain reads DTGVSQNPRHKITKRGQNVTFRCDPISEHNRLYWYRQTLGQGPEFLTYFQNEAQLEKSRLLSDRFSAERPKGSFSTLEIQRTEQGDSAMYLCASSHRGVQETQYFGPGTRLLVL.

A remark on this clone: Other DNA sequences in the same sample also yield this CDR3. The chain joins TRBV15 to TRBJ2-7, with TRBD1 identical over 7 bases. CDR1 and CDR2 from the germline V gene are LNHNV and YYDKDF (reference sequence). CDR3 size: 14 residues. V gave up 5 bases and J gave up 2 bases; unmatched junction bases: 6. CDR3 sequence: CATSSNRGPYEQYF. The CDR3 DNA reads as TGTGCCACCAGCTCGAACAGGGGACCCTACGAGCAGTACTTC.

The V gene is TRBV6-5, the J gene TRBJ2-3, with 8 bases aligning to TRBD2. V lost 6 bases to trimming and J lost 1 base; unmatched junction nucleotides: 6. The CDR3 is 15 residues long. Germline CDR1 reads MNHEY; CDR2 reads SVGAGI. The CDR3 loop is CASRKTSVGTDTQYF. CDR3 sequence (DNA): TGTGCCAGCAGAAAGACTAGCGTAGGCACAGATACGCAGTATTTT.

This clone was found once. V usage is TRBV30 and J usage is TRBJ2-4; 8 nucleotides match TRBD1. V was pared by 1 base and J by 11 bases, with 7 bases of the junction left unmatched. CDR3 size: 13 residues. Germline V CDR1 and CDR2: GTSNPN, SVGIG (reference sequence). In nucleotides, the CDR3 is TGTGCCTGGAGTGAGGGACAGGAGCTATTTCAGTACTTC. It encodes CAWSEGQELFQYF.

This chain uses TRBV5-1 with TRBJ2-7, with a weak D call TRBD2 (7 bases). Germline values: CDR1 SGHRS, CDR2 YFSETQ. The CDR3 spans 15 residues. Trimming cost V 1 base and J 7 bases, with 18 bases left between them. Written as DNA, the CDR3 is TGCGCCAGCAGCTTGCCAGGGGCGGGAGTAGGAGAGCAGTACTTC. It specifies CASSLPGAGVGEQYF.

The chain carries TRBV19 and TRBJ2-7, with TRBD2 identical over 7 bases. CDR3 length equals 15 residues. The V gene end was trimmed by 6 bases and the J gene end by 0 bases; junction bases not matched to a gene: 8. The V gene's germline CDR1 is LNHDA and CDR2 SQIVND (reference sequence). CDR3 nucleotides: TGTGCCAGTAGCCTCGATGGCGGGGGCTCCTACGAGCAGTACTTC. Translated: CASSLDGGGSYEQYF.

This clone appeared once. Other DNA variants within this sample encode the same CDR3. The chain carries TRBV5-1 and TRBJ1-2, with 7 bases matching TRBD1. V gave up 0 bases and J gave up 4 bases; unmatched junction bases: 3. The germline V gene encodes CDR1 SGHRS and CDR2 YFSETQ. The CDR3 consists of 14 residues. The CDR3 DNA follows: TGCGCCAGCAGCTTGGGGGACAGCTCCTATGGCTACACCTTC. It specifies CASSLGDSSYGYTF.

Ten or more counts support this clone. Other DNA sequences in this sample translate to the same CDR3. The V gene is TRBV27, the J gene TRBJ2-7; D gene ambiguous. V lost 5 bases, J lost 0 bases, and 11 bases lay in between. The CDR3 extends over 14 amino acids. The germline gives CDR1 MNHEY, CDR2 SMNVEV (reference sequence). The CDR3 reads CASSLTPSSYEQYF. The CDR3 DNA follows: TGTGCCAGCAGTCTAACTCCAAGCTCCTACGAGCAGTACTTC.

This chain joins TRBV28 and TRBJ1-5; weak D call: TRBD1 (6 bases). Germline V CDR1 and CDR2: MDHEN, SYDVKM. V lost 4 bases and J lost 2, with 12 bases in between. The CDR3 sequence is 15 residues long. CDR3 residues: CASSSNRAGNQPQHF. The CDR3 nucleotides read TGTGCCAGCAGTTCAAACAGGGCCGGCAATCAGCCCCAGCATTTT.

This clone came up a few times. CDR3 in amino acids: CASSLPGPGNTIYF. CDR3 DNA: TGTGCCAGCAGCTTACCGGGGCCTGGAAACACCATATATTTT. The V and J genes are TRBV5-4 and TRBJ1-3; D is perhaps TRBD1 (5 bases). The V end was cut by 2 bases, the J end by 2 bases, with 8 bases between. CDR3 length: 14 residues. Germline CDR1 is SGHNT and CDR2 is YYREEE (reference sequence).

The chain's CDR3 is CASSSGRGQANEQFF. The CDR3, as DNA: TGTGCCAGCAGCTCGGGAAGGGGGCAAGCCAATGAGCAGTTCTTC. The chain combines TRBV7-6 with TRBJ2-1; 7 bases line up with TRBD1. Germline V CDR1 and CDR2: SGHVS, FNYEAQ. This CDR3 spans 15 amino acids. J gave up 6 bases and V 4 bases, and 9 bases lay outside the gene matches. Drawing the rest from reference TRBV7-6 and TRBJ2-1, the complete variable domain is GAGVSQSPRYKVTKRGQDVALRCDPISGHVSLYWYRQALGQGPEFLTYFNYEAQQDKSGLPNDRFSAERPEGSISTLTIQRTEQRDSAMYRCASSSGRGQANEQFFGPGTRLTVL.

Worth noting for this clone: Different DNA sequences within this sample yield the same CDR3. The chain employs TRBV7-2 and TRBJ2-7; D unclear. The CDR3 is 14 amino acids. Germline V lookup: CDR1 SGHTA, CDR2 FQGNSA. Trimming cost V 1 base and J 0 bases, with 7 bases left between them. The CDR3 protein is CASSLDYGSYEQYF. The DNA of the CDR3 is TGTGCCAGCAGCTTAGATTACGGCTCCTACGAGCAGTACTTC.

This chain joins TRBV28 and TRBJ1-6; 8 nucleotides match TRBD1. CDR1 and CDR2 from the germline V gene are MDHEN and SYDVKM. Unmatched junction bases numbered 10, after V lost 6 bases and J lost 6 bases. This CDR3 is 16 amino acids long. This CDR3 is CASSRQGAGRNSPLHF. CDR3 nucleotide sequence: TGTGCCAGCAGCCGTCAGGGGGCAGGTCGTAATTCACCCCTCCACTTT.

J is TRBJ2-7 and V is TRBV7-9, with D unclear. Germline loops: CDR1 SEHNR, CDR2 FQNEAQ (reference sequence). Trimming took 5 bases from V and 3 from J, leaving 14 bases between them. This CDR3 has 14 amino acids. CDR3 DNA sequence: TGTGCCAGCAGCGATCTCAGAGAGAGCTACGAGCAGTACTTC. Amino acid sequence: CASSDLRESYEQYF.

CDR3 sequence (DNA): TGTGCCACCTATATAGCGGGGATAACCTACGAGCAGTACTTC. Its translation is CATYIAGITYEQYF. This rearrangement joins TRBV6-1 to TRBJ2-7; 8 nucleotides align to TRBD2. CDR3 length equals 14 residues. V shed 10 bases and J 2 bases; nucleotides not matched to a gene: 10. The germline V gene has CDR1 MNHNS and CDR2 SASEGT.

J is TRBJ1-4 and V is TRBV5-4; perhaps TRBD1 as D (5 bases). The CDR3 is made up of 13 amino acids. CDR1 SGHNT and CDR2 YYREEE come from the germline V gene (reference sequence). V shed 3 bases and J shed 5 bases, with 8 bases lying between them. CDR3 sequence: CASSSDMNEKLFF. Here the CDR3 DNA reads TGTGCCAGCAGCTCGGACATGAATGAAAAACTGTTTTTT.

This rearrangement joins TRBV11-3 to TRBJ2-3, with D possibly TRBD2 on 6 matching bases. The V end was cut by 5 bases, the J end by 5 bases, with 11 bases between. Germline V CDR1 and CDR2: SGHNT, YENEEA. This CDR3 comprises 13 residues. CDR3 bases: TGTGCCAGCAGCCCGCGGGGTGGAGATACGCAGTATTTT. It specifies CASSPRGGDTQYF.

This clone is judged medium-sized. The chain joins TRBV5-4 to TRBJ2-3, with D perhaps matching TRBD1 (5 bases). Between the trimmed V and J ends, which lost 2 bases and 2 bases, there was a span of 12 bases. This CDR3 is 15 amino acids long. From germline, CDR1 is SGHNT and CDR2 YYREEE (reference sequence). The CDR3 loop is CASSLDRGVTDTQYF. As DNA, the CDR3 is TGTGCCAGCAGCTTAGATAGGGGCGTCACAGATACGCAGTATTTT. Together with reference TRBV5-4 and TRBJ2-3, the CDR3 gives the full variable domain: ETGVTQSPTHLIKTRGQQVTLRCSSQSGHNTVSWYQQALGQGPQFIFQYYREEENGRGNFPPRFSGLQFPNYSSELNVNALELDDSALYLCASSLDRGVTDTQYFGPGTRLTVL.

This clone showed up just a few times. The chain recombines TRBV4-1 with TRBJ1-2; D gene uncertain. The CDR3 is 14 amino acids. Germline V gives CDR1 MGHRA, CDR2 YSYEKL. V was trimmed by 2 bases and J by 1 base, leaving 8 bases between them. This CDR3 reads CASSQLEVNYGYTF. The CDR3 DNA reads TGCGCCAGCAGCCAATTGGAAGTTAACTATGGCTACACCTTC.

This chain links TRBV5-8 with TRBJ1-3; the D gene is possibly TRBD1 (5 bases). This CDR3 region has 13 residues. Trimming stripped 0 bases from V and 4 bases from J, with 5 bases between. The germline gives CDR1 SGHTS, CDR2 YDEGEE. The CDR3 loop is CASSLGQGNTIYF. CDR3 bases: TGTGCCAGCAGCTTGGGACAGGGAAACACCATATATTTT.